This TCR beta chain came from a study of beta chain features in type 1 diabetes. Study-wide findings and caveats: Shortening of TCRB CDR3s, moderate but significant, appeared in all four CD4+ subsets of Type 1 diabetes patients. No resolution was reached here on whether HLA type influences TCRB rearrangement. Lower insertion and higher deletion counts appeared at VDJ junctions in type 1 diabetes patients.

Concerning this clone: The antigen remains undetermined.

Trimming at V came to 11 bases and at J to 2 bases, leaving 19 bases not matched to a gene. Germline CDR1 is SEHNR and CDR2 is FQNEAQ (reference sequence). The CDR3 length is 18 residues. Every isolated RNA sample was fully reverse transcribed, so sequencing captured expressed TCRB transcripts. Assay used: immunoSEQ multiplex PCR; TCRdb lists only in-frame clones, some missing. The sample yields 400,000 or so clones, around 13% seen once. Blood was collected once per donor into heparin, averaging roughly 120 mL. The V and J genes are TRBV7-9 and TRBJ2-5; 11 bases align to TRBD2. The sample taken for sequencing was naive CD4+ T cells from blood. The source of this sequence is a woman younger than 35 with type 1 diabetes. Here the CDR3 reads CASHWGLADFNRQETQYF. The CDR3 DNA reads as TGTGCCTCACACTGGGGACTAGCGGATTTCAACCGACAAGAGACCCAGTACTTC.